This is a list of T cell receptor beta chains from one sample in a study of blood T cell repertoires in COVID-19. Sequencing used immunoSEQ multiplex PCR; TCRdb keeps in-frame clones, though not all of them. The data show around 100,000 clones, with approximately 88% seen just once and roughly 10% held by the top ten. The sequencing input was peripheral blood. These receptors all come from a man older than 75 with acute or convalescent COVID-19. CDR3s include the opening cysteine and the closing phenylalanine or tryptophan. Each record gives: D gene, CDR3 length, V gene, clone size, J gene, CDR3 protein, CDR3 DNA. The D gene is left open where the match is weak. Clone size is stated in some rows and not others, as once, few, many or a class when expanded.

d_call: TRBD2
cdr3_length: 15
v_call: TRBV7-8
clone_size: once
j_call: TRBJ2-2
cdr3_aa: CASSLSGGRTGELFF
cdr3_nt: TGTGCCAGCAGCTTAAGCGGGGGGCGCACCGGGGAGCTGTTTTTT

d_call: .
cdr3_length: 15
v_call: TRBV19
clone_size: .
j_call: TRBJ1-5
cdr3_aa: CASSIEVQGYQPQHF
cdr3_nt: TGTGCCAGTAGTATTGAGGTACAGGGCTATCAGCCCCAGCATTTT

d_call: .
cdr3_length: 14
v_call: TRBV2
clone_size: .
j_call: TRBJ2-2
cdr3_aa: CASNPSTNTGELFF
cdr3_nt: TGTGCCAGCAACCCCTCTACGAACACCGGGGAGCTGTTTTTT

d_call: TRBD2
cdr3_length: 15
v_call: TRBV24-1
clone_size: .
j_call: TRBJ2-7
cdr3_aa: CATSDLWREVYEQYF
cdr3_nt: TGTGCCACCAGTGATTTGTGGCGGGAGGTCTACGAGCAGTACTTC

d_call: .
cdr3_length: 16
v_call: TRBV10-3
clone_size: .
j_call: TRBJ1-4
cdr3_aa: CAISESVGRANEKLFF
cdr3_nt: TGTGCCATCAGTGAGTCTGTCGGTCGGGCTAATGAAAAACTGTTTTTT

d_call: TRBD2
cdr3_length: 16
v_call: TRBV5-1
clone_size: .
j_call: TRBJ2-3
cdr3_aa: CASSPGLASSTDTQYF
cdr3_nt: TGCGCCAGCAGCCCAGGACTAGCATCCAGCACAGATACGCAGTATTTT

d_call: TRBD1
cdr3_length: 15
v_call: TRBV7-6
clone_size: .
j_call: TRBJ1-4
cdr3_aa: CASSLDRDYNEKLFF
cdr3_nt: TGTGCCAGCAGCCTTGACAGGGATTATAATGAAAAACTGTTTTTT

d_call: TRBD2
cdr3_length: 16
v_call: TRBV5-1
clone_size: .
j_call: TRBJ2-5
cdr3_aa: CASSHRTSGGEETQYF
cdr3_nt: TGCGCCAGCAGCCACAGGACTAGCGGGGGGGAAGAGACCCAGTACTTC

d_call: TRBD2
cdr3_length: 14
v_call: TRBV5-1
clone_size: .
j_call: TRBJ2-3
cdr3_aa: CASSISGMGDTQYF
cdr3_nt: TGCGCCAGCAGTATTAGCGGGATGGGAGATACGCAGTATTTT

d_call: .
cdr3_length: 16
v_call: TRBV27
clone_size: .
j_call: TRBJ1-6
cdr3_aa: CASRQGTGAGFSPLHF
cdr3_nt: TGTGCCAGCAGACAAGGCACAGGCGCGGGGTTTTCACCCCTCCACTTT

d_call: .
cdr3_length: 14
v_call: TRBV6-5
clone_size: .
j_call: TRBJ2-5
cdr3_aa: CASTNSLGRETQYF
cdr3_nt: TGTGCCAGCACCAATTCATTGGGGCGGGAGACCCAGTACTTC

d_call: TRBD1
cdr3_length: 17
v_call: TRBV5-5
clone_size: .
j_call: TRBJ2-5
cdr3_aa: CASSRTGTGSPQETQYF
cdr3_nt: TGTGCCAGCAGCCGAACCGGGACAGGGAGTCCCCAAGAGACCCAGTACTTC

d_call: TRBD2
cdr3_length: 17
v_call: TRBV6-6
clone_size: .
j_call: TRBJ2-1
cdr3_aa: CASSPPAGGASYNEQFF
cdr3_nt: TGTGCCAGCAGTCCGCCGGCGGGAGGTGCCTCCTACAATGAGCAGTTCTTC

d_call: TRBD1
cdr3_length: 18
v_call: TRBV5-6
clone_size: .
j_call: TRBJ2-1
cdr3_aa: CASSPTGGGGYGSDEQFF
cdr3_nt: TGTGCCAGCAGCCCGACAGGGGGGGGAGGATACGGGAGCGATGAGCAGTTCTTC

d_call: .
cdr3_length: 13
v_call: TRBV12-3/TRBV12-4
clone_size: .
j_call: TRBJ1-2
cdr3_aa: CASSLANKWGYTF
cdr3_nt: TGTGCCAGCAGTTTAGCTAACAAGTGGGGCTACACCTTC

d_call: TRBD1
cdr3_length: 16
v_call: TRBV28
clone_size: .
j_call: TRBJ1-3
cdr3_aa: CASSLFPGTGANTIYF
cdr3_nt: TGTGCCAGCAGTTTATTCCCCGGGACAGGGGCGAACACCATATATTTT

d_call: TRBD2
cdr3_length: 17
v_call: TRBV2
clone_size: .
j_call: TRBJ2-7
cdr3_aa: CASSDLPLLAGGIEQYF
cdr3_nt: TGTGCCAGCAGTGACCTCCCTCTGCTAGCGGGAGGTATCGAGCAGTACTTC

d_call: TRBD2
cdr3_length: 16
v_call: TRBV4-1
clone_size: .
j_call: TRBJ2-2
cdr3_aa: CASSLRGTQNTGELFF
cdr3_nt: TGCGCCAGCAGCCTGCGGGGGACTCAGAACACCGGGGAGCTGTTTTTT

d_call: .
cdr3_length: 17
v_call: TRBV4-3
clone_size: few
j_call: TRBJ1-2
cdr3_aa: CASSQGALLTGLGGYTF
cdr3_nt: TGCGCCAGCAGCCAAGGGGCCCTTTTAACAGGGTTAGGCGGCTACACCTTC

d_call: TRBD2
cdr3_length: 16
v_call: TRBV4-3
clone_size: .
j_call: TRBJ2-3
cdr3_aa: CASSQGGTSGRASQYF
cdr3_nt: TGCGCCAGCAGCCAGGGTGGGACTAGCGGGAGAGCTTCGCAGTATTTT

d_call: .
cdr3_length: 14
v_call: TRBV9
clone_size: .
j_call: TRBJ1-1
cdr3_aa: CASSVAPSSTEAFF
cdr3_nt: TGTGCCAGCAGCGTAGCCCCAAGTAGTACTGAAGCTTTCTTT

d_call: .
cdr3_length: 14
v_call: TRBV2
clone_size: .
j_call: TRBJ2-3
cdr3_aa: CASSSLSGTGSRYF
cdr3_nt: TGTGCCAGCAGTTCCCTTAGCGGGACAGGGTCGAGGTATTTT

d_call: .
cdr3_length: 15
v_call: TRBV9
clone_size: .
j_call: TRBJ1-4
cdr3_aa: CASSTRLAGNEKLFF
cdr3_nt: TGTGCCAGCAGCACCCGCCTTGCGGGGAATGAAAAACTGTTTTTT

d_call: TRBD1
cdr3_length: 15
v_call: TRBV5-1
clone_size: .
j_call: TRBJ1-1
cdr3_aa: CASSGPGQGGTEAFF
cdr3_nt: TGCGCCAGCAGCGGACCGGGACAGGGCGGCACTGAAGCTTTCTTT

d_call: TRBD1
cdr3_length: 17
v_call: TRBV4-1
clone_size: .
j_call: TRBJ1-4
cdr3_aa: CASSRGPLYATNEKLFF
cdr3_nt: TGCGCCAGCAGCAGGGGGCCGTTGTATGCAACTAATGAAAAACTGTTTTTT

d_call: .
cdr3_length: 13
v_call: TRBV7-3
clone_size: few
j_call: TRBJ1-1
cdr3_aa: CASSLRENTEAFF
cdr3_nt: TGTGCCAGCAGCTTGAGGGAAAACACTGAAGCTTTCTTT

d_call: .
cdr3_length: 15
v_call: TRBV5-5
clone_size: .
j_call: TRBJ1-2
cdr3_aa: CASSLVGLASDGYTF
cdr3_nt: TGTGCCAGCAGCTTGGTCGGGTTGGCAAGTGATGGCTACACCTTC

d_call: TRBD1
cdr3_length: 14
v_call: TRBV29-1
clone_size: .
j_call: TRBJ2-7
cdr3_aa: CSVERTGSSYEQYF
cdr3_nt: TGCAGCGTTGAACGGACAGGCAGCTCCTACGAGCAGTACTTC

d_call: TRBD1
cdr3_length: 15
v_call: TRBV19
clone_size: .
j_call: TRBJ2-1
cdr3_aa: CASSIGTGYNNEQFF
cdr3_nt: TGTGCCAGTAGTATAGGGACAGGATACAACAATGAGCAGTTCTTC

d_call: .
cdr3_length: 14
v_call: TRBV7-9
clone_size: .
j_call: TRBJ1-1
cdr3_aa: CASSLATRNTEAFF
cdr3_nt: TGTGCCAGCAGCTTAGCGACACGGAACACTGAAGCTTTCTTT

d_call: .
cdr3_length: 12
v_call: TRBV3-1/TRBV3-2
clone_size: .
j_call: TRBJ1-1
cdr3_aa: CASSQGAAEAFF
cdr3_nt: TGTGCCAGCAGCCAGGGGGCCGCTGAAGCTTTCTTT

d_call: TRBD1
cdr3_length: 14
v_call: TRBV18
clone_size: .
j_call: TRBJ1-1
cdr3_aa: CASSRDRGNTEAFF
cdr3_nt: TGTGCCAGCTCACGGGACAGGGGGAACACTGAAGCTTTCTTT

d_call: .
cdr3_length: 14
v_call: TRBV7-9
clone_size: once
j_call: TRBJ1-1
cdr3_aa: CASSLLSGETEAFF
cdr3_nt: TGTGCCAGCAGCTTGCTTTCCGGGGAGACTGAAGCTTTCTTT

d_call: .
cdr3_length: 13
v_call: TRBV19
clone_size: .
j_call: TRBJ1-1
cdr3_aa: CASSIGGSTEAFF
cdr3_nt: TGTGCCAGTAGTATTGGGGGGAGTACTGAGGCTTTCTTT

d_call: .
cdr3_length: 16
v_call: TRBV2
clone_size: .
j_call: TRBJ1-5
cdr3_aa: CASSEMWAVRNQPQHF
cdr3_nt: TGTGCCAGCAGTGAAATGTGGGCTGTCCGCAATCAGCCCCAGCATTTT

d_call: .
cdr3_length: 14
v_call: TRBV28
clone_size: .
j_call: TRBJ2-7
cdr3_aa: CASSLKQTNYEQYF
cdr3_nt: TGTGCCAGCAGTTTAAAACAGACGAACTACGAGCAGTACTTC

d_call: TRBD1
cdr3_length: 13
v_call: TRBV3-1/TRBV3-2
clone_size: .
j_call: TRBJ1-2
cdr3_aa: CASSQAGGGGYTF
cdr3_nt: TGTGCCAGCAGCCAAGCAGGGGGTGGTGGCTACACCTTC

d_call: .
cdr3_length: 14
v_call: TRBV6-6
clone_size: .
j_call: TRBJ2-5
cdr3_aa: CASSYPSSSVTQYF
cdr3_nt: TGTGCCAGCAGTTATCCTTCTAGCAGCGTGACCCAGTACTTC

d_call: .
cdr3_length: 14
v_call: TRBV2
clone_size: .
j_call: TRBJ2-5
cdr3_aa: CASSGGGPGETQYF
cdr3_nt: TGTGCCAGCAGTGGGGGGGGCCCCGGAGAGACCCAGTACTTC

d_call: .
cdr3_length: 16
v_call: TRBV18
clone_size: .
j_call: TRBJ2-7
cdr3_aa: CASSPPGVVLRREQYF
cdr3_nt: TGTGCCAGCTCACCACCCGGGGTCGTTCTACGAAGGGAGCAGTACTTC

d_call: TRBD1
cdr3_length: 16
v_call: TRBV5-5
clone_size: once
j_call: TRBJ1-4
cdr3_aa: CASRPADRADNEKLFF
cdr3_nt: TGTGCCAGCAGACCCGCCGACAGGGCCGATAATGAAAAACTGTTTTTT

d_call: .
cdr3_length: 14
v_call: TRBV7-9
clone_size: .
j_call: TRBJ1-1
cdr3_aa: CASSSLLGNTEAFF
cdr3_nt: TGTGCCAGCAGCTCACTCCTAGGCAACACTGAAGCTTTCTTT

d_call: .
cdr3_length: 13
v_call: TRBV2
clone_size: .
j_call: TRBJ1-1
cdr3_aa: CASSGPENTEAFF
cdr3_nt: TGTGCCAGCAGTGGCCCAGAGAACACTGAAGCTTTCTTT

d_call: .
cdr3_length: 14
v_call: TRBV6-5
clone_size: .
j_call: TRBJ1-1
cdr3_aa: CASSPLTGDTEAFF
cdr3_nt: TGTGCCAGCAGTCCCCTCACGGGGGATACTGAAGCTTTCTTT

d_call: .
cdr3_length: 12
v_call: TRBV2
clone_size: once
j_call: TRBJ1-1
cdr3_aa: CATNPRGTEAFF
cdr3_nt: TGTGCCACTAACCCTAGGGGGACTGAAGCTTTCTTT

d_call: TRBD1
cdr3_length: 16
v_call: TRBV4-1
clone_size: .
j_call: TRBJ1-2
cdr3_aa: CASSHAQATGAYGYTF
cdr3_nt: TGCGCCAGCAGCCACGCCCAGGCAACAGGGGCCTATGGCTACACCTTC

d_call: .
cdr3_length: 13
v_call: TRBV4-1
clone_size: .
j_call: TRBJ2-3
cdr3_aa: CASSQAPTDTQYF
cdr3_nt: TGCGCCAGCAGCCAGGCTCCCACAGATACGCAGTATTTT

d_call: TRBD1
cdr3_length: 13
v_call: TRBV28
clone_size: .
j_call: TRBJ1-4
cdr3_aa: CASKAGGSEKLFF
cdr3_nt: TGTGCCAGCAAGGCAGGGGGCAGTGAAAAACTGTTTTTT

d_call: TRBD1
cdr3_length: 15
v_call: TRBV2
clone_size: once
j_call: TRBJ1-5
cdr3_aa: CASSGQGASNQPQHF
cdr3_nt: TGTGCCAGCAGTGGACAGGGGGCAAGCAATCAGCCCCAGCATTTT

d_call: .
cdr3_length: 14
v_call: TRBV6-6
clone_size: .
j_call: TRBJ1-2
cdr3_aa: CASSYSLGQDGYTF
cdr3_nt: TGTGCCAGCAGTTACTCGTTGGGGCAAGATGGCTACACCTTC

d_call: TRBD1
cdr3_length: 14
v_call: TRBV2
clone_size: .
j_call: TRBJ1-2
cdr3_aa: CASTAGTGAYGYTF
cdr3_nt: TGTGCCAGCACTGCCGGGACAGGGGCCTATGGCTACACCTTC